This passage covers 10 T cell receptor beta chains from one sample sequenced in a study of cytomegalovirus exposure and HLA in healthy donors. The study ran its PCR with 60 Vbeta and 13 Jbeta primers. Generated by immunoSEQ multiplex PCR, the TCRdb table keeps only in-frame clones and is missing some. The sample records 85,000 to 100,000 clones, 84% being singletons. Material: PBMCs. The receptors derive from a woman between 18 and 30 years old in good health and CMV-seropositive.

The J gene is TRBJ2-7, the V gene TRBV28; TRBD2 might be the D (6 bases). The CDR3 loop spans 14 amino acids. Between the trimmed V and J ends, which lost 7 bases and 0 bases, there was a span of 13 bases. Germline-derived CDR1 and CDR2 are MDHEN and SYDVKM. CDR3 protein: CASKEGPSSYEQYF. The DNA of the CDR3 is TGTGCCAGCAAGGAGGGGCCTAGCTCCTACGAGCAGTACTTC.

The chain carries TRBV5-1 and TRBJ2-3; D is unresolved. The CDR3 is made up of 12 amino acids. Trimming pared 5 bases from V and 2 bases from J, leaving 6 bases between. Germline V gene lookup returns CDR1 SGHRS and CDR2 YFSETQ. CDR3 nucleotide sequence: TGCGCCAGCAGTAACTACACAGATACGCAGTATTTT. Protein: CASSNYTDTQYF.

This chain uses TRBV4-2 with TRBJ1-4; TRBD1 might be the D (5 bases). The CDR3 length is 15 residues. Germline CDR1 reads LGHNA; CDR2 reads YNFKEQ. The V and J ends lost 3 bases and 6 bases respectively, with 14 bases between them. CDR3 nucleotides: TGTGCCAGCAGCCAGGACAAGCCGTCTGATGAAAAACTGTTTTTT. Protein sequence: CASSQDKPSDEKLFF.

This rearrangement joins TRBV29-1 to TRBJ2-5; D remains ambiguous. V was pared by 3 bases and J by 3 bases, with 8 bases between. Germline V gene lookup returns CDR1 SQVTM and CDR2 ANQGSEA. The CDR3 spans 12 residues. CDR3 coding DNA: TGCAGCGTTGACGTGGCCGAAGAGACCCAGTACTTC. It codes for CSVDVAEETQYF.

The chain couples TRBV6-5 to TRBJ2-7, with TRBD2 matching 8 bases. V was clipped by 8 bases and J by 2 bases; unmatched bases: 5. Germline V lookup: CDR1 MNHEY, CDR2 SVGAGI. The CDR3 is made up of 13 amino acids. CDR3 bases: TGTGCCAGCGGAACGGGAGGGCCCTACGAGCAGTACTTC. This gives the protein CASGTGGPYEQYF.

The chain employs TRBV29-1 and TRBJ2-7, with 7 bases that match TRBD2. Trimming cost V 4 bases and J 2 bases; bases outside gene matches: 2. The germline CDR1 and CDR2 sequences are SQVTM and ANQGSEA. CDR3 size: 12 residues. CDR3: CSVGGGTYEQYF. The CDR3 coding sequence is TGCAGCGTTGGGGGGGGAACCTACGAGCAGTACTTC.

J is TRBJ1-5 and V is TRBV5-6; 8 nucleotides match TRBD1. Germline lookup yields CDR1 SGHDT and CDR2 YYEEEE. V shed 4 bases, J shed 7 bases, and the junction held 7 bases outside the gene matches. This CDR3 is built from 14 residues. The CDR3: CASSIGQGGQPQHF. The CDR3 region has the DNA TGTGCCAGCAGCATCGGACAGGGAGGGCAGCCCCAGCATTTT.

This rearrangement joins TRBV28 to TRBJ2-3; D not resolved. V was trimmed by 8 bases and J by 7 bases, leaving 13 bases between them. Germline V CDR1 and CDR2: MDHEN, SYDVKM. This CDR3 has 12 amino acids. CDR3 DNA: TGTGCCAGCGCGGCAGCAGCTAATACGCAGTATTTT. It specifies CASAAAANTQYF.

The genes are TRBV6-5 and TRBJ2-5; no clear D gene. Germline values: CDR1 MNHEY, CDR2 SVGAGI. The CDR3 is 14 residues long. The ends were cut back, 0 bases at V and 2 bases at J, with 7 bases in the middle. CDR3 protein: CASSYSTGQETQYF. CDR3 nucleotides: TGTGCCAGCAGTTACTCGACTGGGCAAGAGACCCAGTACTTC.

The chain is built from TRBV15 and TRBJ2-7, with 7 nucleotides matching TRBD1. Unmatched junction bases numbered 9, after V lost 0 bases and J lost 4 bases. The CDR3 runs to 16 residues. The V gene's germline CDR1 is LNHNV and CDR2 YYDKDF (reference sequence). The DNA for the CDR3 is TGTGCCACCAGCAGAGATCGTTTGGGACAGAGGTACGAGCAGTACTTC. Its translation is CATSRDRLGQRYEQYF. Full variable domain (remainder filled in from reference TRBV15 and TRBJ2-7): DAMVIQNPRYQVTQFGKPVTLSCSQTLNHNVMYWYQQKSSQAPKLLFHYYDKDFNNEADTPDNFQSRRPNTSFCFLDIRSPGLGDTAMYLCATSRDRLGQRYEQYFGPGTRLTVT.